The next 25 T cell receptor beta chains were all read from a single sample in a study of T cell repertoires in cytomegalovirus infection. TCRdb itself ran the reads through MiXCR, one entry per CDR3 protein. The sample shows 150,000 to 200,000 distinct CDR3 sequences, about 18% of them seen only once. Material for sequencing was CD8+ T cells from PBMCs. The receptors come from a human donor in good health (CMV status not recorded). Some clones in this sample may be carry-over from other donors' samples.

This chain uses TRBV2 with TRBJ2-3; unclear D gene. CDR3 length: 16 residues. V dropped 3 bases and J dropped 0 bases, with 13 bases sitting between them. CDR1 SNHLY and CDR2 FYNNEI come from the germline V gene. CDR3: CASSEGYKTSTDTQYF. For the CDR3, the DNA is TGTGCCAGCAGTGAGGGCTATAAAACTAGCACAGATACGCAGTATTTT.

The gene calls are TRBV30 and TRBJ2-5; 10 bases are shared with TRBD1. The CDR3 contains 14 residues. The V and J ends lost 1 base and 2 bases, in that order; junction bases with no gene match: 1. Germline V CDR1 and CDR2: GTSNPN, SVGIG (reference sequence). In DNA form, the CDR3 reads TGTGCCTGGAGTGAGGGACAGGGGCAAGAGACCCAGTACTTC. Protein product: CAWSEGQGQETQYF.

This clonotype has just a few counts. This rearrangement joins TRBV7-2 to TRBJ2-2; D call uncertain. In germline, CDR1 is SGHTA, CDR2 FQGNSA. V was pared by 3 bases and J by 2 bases, with 10 bases between. There are 15 residues in the CDR3. DNA of the CDR3: TGTGCCAGCAGCTTCTGGCCACATAACACCGGGGAGCTGTTTTTT. Encoded protein: CASSFWPHNTGELFF.

Only a few counts were recorded for this clonotype. This chain uses TRBV28 with TRBJ1-2, with D unresolved. CDR1 and CDR2 (germline): MDHEN, SYDVKM. V gave up 9 bases and J gave up 2 bases, with 16 bases separating them. This CDR3 is built from 14 residues. The CDR3 loop reads CASRITGVNYGYTF. The CDR3 DNA follows: TGTGCCAGTAGAATAACGGGTGTGAACTATGGCTACACCTTC.

This clonotype was picked up a small number of times. The chain combines TRBV7-6 with TRBJ2-1, with a tentative D call TRBD2 (7 bases). The CDR3 totals 16 residues. Per germline, CDR1 SGHVS and CDR2 FNYEAQ. Trimming cost V 3 bases and J 8 bases, with 20 bases left between them. CDR3 coding DNA: TGTGCCAGCAGCTTTGCCCCGGGGGGCCTTTTGGATGAGCAGTTCTTC. It specifies CASSFAPGGLLDEQFF.

There are many counts of this clonotype. The chain is built from TRBV7-2 and TRBJ2-2; 14 positions agree with TRBD2. Germline CDR1 is SGHTA and CDR2 is FQGNSA. The length of the CDR3 is 20 residues. The junction had 10 bases not matched to a gene; V was cut back by 1 base and J by 3 bases. CDR3 sequence (DNA): TGTGCCAGCAGCTTAGGACTAGCGGGGGGGCCAGTGCCTGACACCGGGGAGCTGTTTTTT. Protein sequence: CASSLGLAGGPVPDTGELFF. Drawing the rest from reference TRBV7-2 and TRBJ2-2, the complete variable domain is GAGVSQSPSNKVTEKGKDVELRCDPISGHTALYWYRQSLGQGLEFLIYFQGNSAPDKSGLPSDRFSAERTGGSVSTLTIQRTQQEDSAVYLCASSLGLAGGPVPDTGELFFGEGSRLTVL.

V usage is TRBV6-8 and J usage is TRBJ1-1; D is undetermined. CDR3 length: 14 amino acids. Germline loops: CDR1 MNHGY, CDR2 SAAAGT. With 0 bases removed from V and 5 bases from J, the gap between germline ends came to 10 bases. CDR3 protein: CASSYSGMWTEAFF. As DNA, the CDR3 is TGTGCCAGCAGTTACTCGGGCATGTGGACTGAAGCTTTCTTT.

The chain recombines TRBV6-2 or TRBV6-3 with TRBJ2-5; D not certain. The CDR3 spans 13 residues. Germline values: CDR1 MNHEY, CDR2 SVGEGT. Trimming took 7 bases from V and 5 from J, leaving 14 bases between them. CDR3 in DNA: TGTGCCAGCAAATTGTCGGCGAGGGAGACCCAGTACTTC. As protein: CASKLSARETQYF.

This clonotype appeared many times. The genes are TRBV20-1 and TRBJ1-2; TRBD1 is a possible D gene (5 bases). This CDR3 has 15 residues. The germline V gene has CDR1 DFQATT and CDR2 SNEGSKA (reference sequence). Deletions cut 5 bases from V and 0 bases from J, with 16 bases between. The CDR3 here is CSALRGEATNYGYTF. CDR3 in DNA: TGCAGTGCTTTAAGAGGGGAAGCGACTAACTATGGCTACACCTTC.

CDR3 nucleotides: TGTGCCTCCCGGGGGGCCGACTATGGCTACACCTTC. Its protein product is CASRGADYGYTF. The chain employs TRBV12-3 or TRBV12-4 and TRBJ1-2, with D maybe TRBD1 (6 bases). V lost 11 bases, J lost 3 bases, and 13 bases lay in between. This CDR3 comprises 12 residues.

The J gene is TRBJ2-3, the V gene TRBV14, with 9 bases that match TRBD1. The germline gives CDR1 SGHDN, CDR2 FVKESK. This CDR3 has 16 amino acids. The V and J ends lost 8 bases and 4 bases, in that order; junction bases with no gene match: 13. The CDR3 nucleotides read TGTGCCAGCGCCGCGAAGGGGACAGGGTGGTCAGATACGCAGTATTTT. This gives the protein CASAAKGTGWSDTQYF. The full variable domain, in which reference TRBV14 and TRBJ2-3 provide the parts outside the CDR3, is EAGVTQFPSHSVIEKGQTVTLRCDPISGHDNLYWYRRVMGKEIKFLLHFVKESKQDESGMPNNRFLAERTGGTYSTLKVQPAELEDSGVYFCASAAKGTGWSDTQYFGPGTRLTVL.

In this sample, this clonotype turned up a few times. The genes are TRBV6-1 and TRBJ1-2; TRBD1 might be the D (5 bases). The germline V gene has CDR1 MNHNS and CDR2 SASEGT. The CDR3 extends over 14 amino acids. Trimming left V 5 bases short and J 4 bases short, with 14 bases between. Here the CDR3 DNA reads TGTGCCAGCAGTACCCCCAGGGTCGGCTATGGCTACACCTTC. It specifies CASSTPRVGYGYTF.

This clonotype has more than one count but fewer than ten. This chain uses TRBV28 with TRBJ1-5, with 7 bases that match TRBD1. The J segment lost 6 bases and the V segment lost 3 bases, leaving 5 bases of the junction unmatched. The V gene's germline CDR1 is MDHEN and CDR2 SYDVKM. CDR3 length: 14 residues. CDR3 in amino acids: CASSFTGVGQPQHF. The DNA for the CDR3 is TGTGCCAGCAGTTTTACAGGGGTGGGTCAGCCCCAGCATTTT.

The V and J genes are TRBV20-1 and TRBJ2-7; 8 bases align to TRBD2. V trimming: 2 bases; J trimming: 4 bases; junction bases outside the gene matches: 16. The CDR3 sequence is 17 residues long. CDR1 and CDR2 (germline): DFQATT, SNEGSKA (reference sequence). CDR3 coding DNA: TGCAGTGCTAGACCCGGGGGGGACTACTCACTCACTTACGAGCAGTACTTC. The encoded protein is CSARPGGDYSLTYEQYF.

This clonotype was seen more than once but under ten times. The rearrangement links TRBV7-9 to TRBJ1-2, with 8 bases fitting TRBD1. The CDR3 contains 16 residues. The germline V gene encodes CDR1 SEHNR and CDR2 FQNEAQ (reference sequence). J gave up 5 bases and V 5 bases, and 13 bases lay outside the gene matches. The DNA for the CDR3 is TGTGCCAGCAGCCCAAAAACAGGGGGAGATCGGTATGGCTACACCTTC. Translated: CASSPKTGGDRYGYTF.

This clonotype has only a few counts. The V gene is TRBV28, the J gene TRBJ2-3, with TRBD2 matching 12 bases. Looked up from germline, CDR1 is MDHEN and CDR2 is SYDVKM. Trimming took 5 bases from V and 5 from J; bases not matched to a gene: 8. CDR3 size: 16 residues. CDR3 region: CASSPIASGGEDTQYF. The CDR3 DNA is TGTGCCAGCAGTCCCATAGCTAGCGGGGGGGAAGATACGCAGTATTTT.

This clonotype was seen only a few times. J is TRBJ1-5 and V is TRBV4-1; 7 positions match TRBD1. The V gene end was trimmed by 0 bases and the J gene end by 6 bases; junction bases not matched to a gene: 2. CDR1 is MGHRA and CDR2 is YSYEKL in the germline V gene. CDR3 length: 14 amino acids. As DNA, the CDR3 is TGCGCCAGCAGCCAAGATGACAGGGCTCAGCCCCAGCATTTT. Its translation is CASSQDDRAQPQHF.

The chain is built from TRBV7-6 and TRBJ2-3; possibly TRBD1 for D (5 bases). The ends were cut back, 3 bases at V and 4 bases at J, with 11 bases in the middle. In germline, CDR1 is SGHVS, CDR2 FNYEAQ. The CDR3 consists of 14 residues. The CDR3: CASSFRVMADTQYF. The CDR3 bases are TGTGCCAGCAGCTTCAGGGTTATGGCAGATACGCAGTATTTT.

This chain connects TRBV23-1 to TRBJ1-6; no reliable D call. TRBV23-1 is placed among ORFs of uncertain function. Trimming stripped 6 bases from V and 5 bases from J, with 14 bases between. The CDR3 extends over 15 amino acids. CDR3 coding DNA: TGCGCCAGCAGACCCCTCTCGCGAGATAATTCACCCCTCCACTTT. Protein product: CASRPLSRDNSPLHF.

This clonotype showed up just a few times. The genes are TRBV7-2 and TRBJ2-1; TRBD2 matches 9 bases. In germline, CDR1 is SGHTA, CDR2 FQGNSA. The CDR3 spans 15 residues. V was pared by 4 bases and J by 8 bases, with 9 bases of the junction left unmatched. The CDR3 DNA sequence: TGTGCCAGCAGCTCCCCCGGGACTAGCTTCGATGAGCAGTTCTTC. Its translation: CASSSPGTSFDEQFF. Full variable domain (rest looked up from reference TRBV7-2 and TRBJ2-1): GAGVSQSPSNKVTEKGKDVELRCDPISGHTALYWYRQSLGQGLEFLIYFQGNSAPDKSGLPSDRFSAERTGGSVSTLTIQRTQQEDSAVYLCASSSPGTSFDEQFFGPGTRLTVL.

In its sample, this clonotype was seen a few times. The chain carries TRBV6-5 and TRBJ2-1; D remains ambiguous. Per the germline V gene, CDR1 is MNHEY and CDR2 is SVGAGI. Trimming took off 11 bases at V and 0 bases at J, with 14 bases between the two ends. The CDR3 contains 14 residues. Here the CDR3 reads CAVKGSLSYNEQFF. CDR3 nucleotides: TGTGCCGTAAAAGGCAGTCTCTCCTACAATGAGCAGTTCTTC.

The chain uses TRBV5-6 and TRBJ1-2; unclear D gene. Germline V gives CDR1 SGHDT, CDR2 YYEEEE. V was clipped by 0 bases and J by 7 bases, with 13 bases between them. The length of the CDR3 is 14 residues. CDR3 sequence reads: CASSLGLGLGGYTF. In DNA, the CDR3 is TGTGCCAGCAGCTTGGGTCTGGGATTGGGTGGCTACACCTTC.

The chain combines TRBV24-1 with TRBJ1-2; D perhaps matches TRBD1 (5 bases). The germline V gene encodes CDR1 KGHDR and CDR2 SFDVKD. This CDR3 comprises 13 residues. V lost 8 bases, J lost 4 bases, and 13 bases lay in between. The CDR3 here is CATNSGIVYGYTF. The CDR3 DNA is TGTGCCACCAATTCAGGGATTGTCTATGGCTACACCTTC.

This clonotype was counted at least ten times. The V gene is TRBV7-3, the J gene TRBJ2-1; 14 positions agree with TRBD2. The V gene's germline CDR1 is SGHTA and CDR2 FQGTGA. The J segment lost 4 bases and the V segment lost 0 bases, leaving 5 bases of the junction unmatched. This CDR3 is built from 18 residues. The CDR3 DNA reads as TGTGCCAGCAGCTTAACACTGGGACTAGCGGGGGCATACAATGAGCAGTTCTTC. Translated: CASSLTLGLAGAYNEQFF. The full variable domain, with the rest looked up from reference TRBV7-3 and TRBJ2-1, is GAGVSQTPSNKVTEKGKYVELRCDPISGHTALYWYRQSLGQGPEFLIYFQGTGAADDSGLPNDRFFAVRPEGSVSTLKIQRTERGDSAVYLCASSLTLGLAGAYNEQFFGPGTRLTVL.

This chain connects TRBV2 to TRBJ1-5; TRBD1 is a possible D gene (5 bases). Trimming pared 5 bases from V and 9 bases from J, leaving 20 bases between. The CDR3 consists of 15 residues. Looked up from germline, CDR1 is SNHLY and CDR2 is FYNNEI. The CDR3 region is CASSHPRDRERPQHF. The CDR3 nucleotides are TGTGCCAGCAGTCACCCCCGGGACCGCGAAAGGCCCCAGCATTTT.